This T cell receptor (beta chain) was obtained from a study of CD8 T cells in Susac syndrome. With 4 bases removed from V and 11 bases from J, the gap between germline ends came to 17 bases. Per the germline V gene, CDR1 is LGHNA and CDR2 is YNFKEQ. The CDR3 length is 13 residues. The authors carried out high-throughput sequencing of TCR beta. They applied it to CD8+ and CD4+ T cells obtained from blood. The multiple sclerosis controls were treatment-naive patients with relapsing-remitting disease that was stable or active. Negative isolation yielded CD8+ and CD4+ T cells; FACS enriched TEMRA cells. cDNA came from around 0.5 to 1 ug RNA primed by random hexamers. Multiplex PCR with immunoSEQ amplified the TCR beta CDR3 across 54 Vbeta and 13 Jbeta. TCRdb processed the immunoSEQ multiplex PCR reads anew with MiXCR; each CDR3 protein has one entry. Among 250,000 to 350,000 distinct CDR3 sequences, roughly 94% were seen once, and the ten largest hold less than 0.08%.

This TCR was recovered from a human donor with multiple sclerosis. This chain uses TRBV4-2 with TRBJ1-1, with a weak D call TRBD1 (6 bases). Sequenced input: CD4+ T cells from PBMCs. CDR3 in amino acids: CASSPQAGALAFF. CDR3 DNA: TGTGCCAGCAGCCCCCAGGCGGGGGCATTGGCTTTCTTT.